The 32 T cell receptor beta chains given below trace back to one sample, sequenced in a study of early T cells in non-severe SARS-CoV-2 infection. TCRdb processed the 5' RACE reads anew with MiXCR; each CDR3 protein has one entry. The sample yields tens of thousands of distinct CDR3 sequences, around 20% seen once. The sample in question was whole blood, obtained at baseline. The receptors come from an adult who was a healthcare worker with PCR-confirmed SARS-CoV-2 infection or an uninfected control (not recorded which).

This clonotype was counted at least ten times. The chain employs TRBV9 and TRBJ2-2; 10 nucleotides line up with TRBD2. Per germline, CDR1 SGDLS and CDR2 YYNGEE. Trimming removed 3 bases from V and 2 bases from J; junction bases left unmatched: 4. The CDR3 consists of 16 residues. The CDR3 protein is CASSELAGANTGELFF. CDR3 nucleotides: TGTGCCAGCAGCGAGCTAGCGGGGGCAAACACCGGGGAGCTGTTTTTT.

Ten or more counts support this clonotype. This chain joins TRBV7-8 and TRBJ2-2; D remains ambiguous. The CDR3 extends over 12 amino acids. V lost 2 bases and J 4 bases, leaving 2 bases between the germline ends. Germline-derived CDR1 and CDR2 are SGHVS and FQNEAQ. In DNA, the CDR3 is TGTGCCAGCAGCTTATCCACCGGGGAGCTGTTTTTT. It yields the protein CASSLSTGELFF.

This clonotype was seen more than once but under ten times. The V call is TRBV12-3 or TRBV12-4, the J call TRBJ2-3; D possibly corresponds to TRBD2 (7 bases). The CDR3 extends over 15 amino acids. V gave up 3 bases and J gave up 4 bases, with 14 bases separating them. The CDR3 sequence: CASSFEGGGADTQYF. CDR3 sequence (DNA): TGTGCCAGCAGTTTCGAGGGGGGAGGGGCAGATACGCAGTATTTT.

The chain couples TRBV5-5 to TRBJ1-5; D remains unclear. The CDR3 extends over 13 amino acids. Deletions cut 2 bases from V and 4 bases from J, with 7 bases between. Germline CDR1 SGHKS, CDR2 YYEKEE (reference sequence). The CDR3 bases are TGTGCCAGCAGCTTCGGATGGAATCAGCCCCAGCATTTT. Translated: CASSFGWNQPQHF.

This clonotype was seen more than once but under ten times. CDR3 protein: CASSLRGGGTEAFF. CDR3 in DNA: TGTGCCAGCAGCTTAAGAGGGGGTGGCACTGAAGCTTTCTTT. The V gene is TRBV7-9, the J gene TRBJ1-1; D is perhaps TRBD1 (6 bases). V lost 2 bases, J lost 4 bases, and 11 bases lay in between. CDR1 and CDR2 from the germline V gene are SEHNR and FQNEAQ (reference sequence). The CDR3 loop spans 14 amino acids.

This clonotype was picked up a small number of times. The rearrangement uses TRBV2 and TRBJ2-2; D unresolved. The germline CDR1 and CDR2 sequences are SNHLY and FYNNEI. V was shortened by 3 bases and J by 6 bases, with 2 bases between the two germline ends. CDR3 size: 11 residues. CDR3 protein: CASSDPGELFF. DNA of the CDR3: TGTGCCAGCAGTGACCCCGGGGAGCTGTTTTTT.

The chain carries TRBV20-1 and TRBJ1-4; 7 bases align to TRBD1. Germline CDR1 reads DFQATT; CDR2 reads SNEGSKA (reference sequence). The J segment lost 3 bases and the V segment lost 0 bases, leaving 4 bases of the junction unmatched. The CDR3 extends over 15 amino acids. For the CDR3, the DNA is TGCAGTGCTAGAGATCTGGGACAGTCTAATGAAAAACTGTTTTTT. As protein: CSARDLGQSNEKLFF.

This chain uses TRBV27 with TRBJ2-3, with TRBD2 as a possible D gene (6 bases). The CDR3 is made up of 14 amino acids. The V end lost 5 bases, the J end lost 4 bases, and 13 bases lay between the germline ends. Germline V gene lookup returns CDR1 MNHEY and CDR2 SMNVEV (reference sequence). Here the CDR3 reads CASSPIGGADTQYF. DNA for the CDR3: TGTGCCAGCAGTCCCATAGGAGGGGCAGATACGCAGTATTTT.

The CDR3 DNA is TGTGCCTGGAGTGGCCCAGCCCGGATGGCCCTCCACTTT. Protein product: CAWSGPARMALHF. The chain has TRBV30 and TRBJ1-6; no clear D. Trimming cost V 1 base and J 14 bases, with 15 bases left between them. This CDR3 is 13 amino acids long. From germline, CDR1 is GTSNPN and CDR2 SVGIG (reference sequence).

This clonotype appeared a few times. This rearrangement joins TRBV30 to TRBJ2-6; D remains ambiguous. V dropped 5 bases and J dropped 0 bases, with 2 bases sitting between them. This CDR3 has 12 amino acids. Germline values: CDR1 GTSNPN, CDR2 SVGIG (reference sequence). The CDR3 nucleotides read TGTGCCTGGGGCTCTGGGGCCAACGTCCTGACTTTC. It translates to CAWGSGANVLTF.

This clonotype was seen a few times. The chain uses TRBV4-1 and TRBJ2-7, with TRBD2 matching over 10 bases. The trim removed 1 base at V and 2 bases at J, leaving 5 bases unmatched. Germline assignment: CDR1 MGHRA and CDR2 YSYEKL. This CDR3 spans 16 amino acids. CDR3 residues: CASSQGSSGGAYEQYF. The CDR3 DNA reads TGCGCCAGCAGCCAAGGGTCTAGCGGGGGAGCCTACGAGCAGTACTTC.

This clonotype appeared many times. The chain is built from TRBV19 and TRBJ1-5; D perhaps matches TRBD1 (6 bases). This CDR3 spans 13 amino acids. Trimming cost V 5 bases and J 10 bases, with 15 bases left between them. Germline V gene sequence: CDR1 LNHDA, CDR2 SQIVND (reference sequence). The CDR3 coding sequence is TGTGCCAGTAGTCCCGGGACACAAGGCCCCCAGCATTTT. This translates into CASSPGTQGPQHF.

The rearrangement links TRBV7-9 to TRBJ2-7; 9 bases match TRBD2. The V gene end was trimmed by 5 bases and the J gene end by 2 bases; junction bases not matched to a gene: 10. The CDR3 covers 16 residues. Per germline, CDR1 SEHNR and CDR2 FQNEAQ (reference sequence). The CDR3 here is CASSHPLAGGTYEQYF. The CDR3 region has the DNA TGTGCCAGCAGCCATCCTCTGGCGGGGGGGACCTACGAGCAGTACTTC.

The gene calls are TRBV30 and TRBJ1-4; D unresolved. This CDR3 is built from 11 residues. Trimming stripped 3 bases from V and 7 bases from J, with 6 bases between. In germline, CDR1 is GTSNPN, CDR2 SVGIG (reference sequence). The CDR3 reads CAWRLGEKLFF. CDR3 DNA sequence: TGTGCCTGGAGACTGGGTGAAAAACTGTTTTTT.

The chain employs TRBV7-6 and TRBJ1-2, with a possible D match to TRBD1 (5 bases). Deletions cut 8 bases from V and 8 bases from J, with 18 bases between. This CDR3 is built from 13 residues. Germline-derived CDR1 and CDR2 are SGHVS and FNYEAQ. The CDR3: CASGGFQGGGYTF. The CDR3 nucleotides read TGTGCCAGCGGAGGATTTCAGGGAGGCGGCTACACCTTC. The full variable domain, rest sourced from reference TRBV7-6 and TRBJ1-2, is GAGVSQSPRYKVTKRGQDVALRCDPISGHVSLYWYRQALGQGPEFLTYFNYEAQQDKSGLPNDRFSAERPEGSISTLTIQRTEQRDSAMYRCASGGFQGGGYTFGSGTRLTVV.

A few counts support this clonotype. The rearrangement uses TRBV20-1 and TRBJ1-1, with D tentatively TRBD1 (5 bases). CDR3 length: 14 residues. Germline CDR1 DFQATT, CDR2 SNEGSKA (reference sequence). The germline V and J ends were trimmed by 1 base and 1 base, with 10 bases remaining between them. The DNA of the CDR3 is TGCAGTGCTAGAGCCTCGACAGCGAACACTGAAGCTTTCTTT. Protein sequence: CSARASTANTEAFF.

The chain couples TRBV7-2 to TRBJ1-1; D is unresolved. The CDR3 extends over 13 amino acids. V lost 1 base and J 6 bases, leaving 9 bases between the germline ends. Germline values: CDR1 SGHTA, CDR2 FQGNSA. The CDR3 protein is CASSLGVRAEAFF. The DNA of the CDR3 is TGTGCCAGCAGCTTAGGCGTGCGGGCTGAAGCTTTCTTT.

V gene TRBV29-1 combines with J gene TRBJ1-1, with D uncertain. The CDR3 extends over 13 amino acids. Germline-derived CDR1 and CDR2 are SQVTM and ANQGSEA. Trimming removed 2 bases at V and 0 bases at J, with 7 bases between. Here the CDR3 reads CSVEQPLNTEAFF. For the CDR3, the DNA is TGCAGCGTTGAACAACCACTGAACACTGAAGCTTTCTTT.

The gene calls are TRBV7-9 and TRBJ2-5; 7 nucleotides line up with TRBD1. CDR1 is SEHNR, CDR2 FQNEAQ, per germline (reference sequence). Losses at the gene ends were 6 bases for V and 5 bases for J; bases not matched to a gene: 3. CDR3 length: 12 residues. The CDR3 coding sequence is TGTGCCAGCAGTGAGGGGGCTGAGACCCAGTACTTC. Encoded protein: CASSEGAETQYF.

This clonotype was counted only a few times. The chain is built from TRBV30 and TRBJ2-2, with 10 bases lining up with TRBD2. Germline loops: CDR1 GTSNPN, CDR2 SVGIG (reference sequence). The CDR3 length is 16 residues. V dropped 3 bases and J dropped 5; count of bases not matched to a gene: 9. The CDR3 nucleotides read TGTGCCTGGAGGGAGCGGGGGGGCCTCAGAACCGGGGAGCTGTTTTTT. Protein sequence: CAWRERGGLRTGELFF.

The sample holds a few counts of this clonotype. The chain combines TRBV7-6 with TRBJ2-5; possible D gene TRBD2, 5 bases. Germline CDR1 SGHVS, CDR2 FNYEAQ. The CDR3 is 13 residues long. V shed 1 base and J shed 4 bases, with 7 bases lying between them. This CDR3 is CASSLGGGETQYF. CDR3 nucleotide sequence: TGTGCCAGCAGCTTAGGCGGAGGAGAGACCCAGTACTTC.

The chain recombines TRBV11-2 with TRBJ1-6; 7 bases align to TRBD1. V lost 1 base and J lost 7; bases outside the gene matches: 4. CDR3 length: 15 residues. Germline CDR1 is SGHAT and CDR2 is FQNNGV. DNA for the CDR3: TGTGCCAGCAGCTTAGCGGGGACAGAAAATTCACCCCTCCACTTT. Translating it yields CASSLAGTENSPLHF.

This clonotype was counted between two and nine times. CDR3 in amino acids: CSVEDRREQYF. The CDR3 nucleotides read TGCAGCGTTGAAGATCGTCGAGAGCAGTACTTC. The chain uses TRBV29-1 and TRBJ2-7; no clear D gene. CDR3 length: 11 amino acids. The V end lost 0 bases, the J end lost 7 bases, and 7 bases lay between the germline ends. Germline V gene sequence: CDR1 SQVTM, CDR2 ANQGSEA.

V and J are TRBV12-3 or TRBV12-4 and TRBJ2-7; no reliable D call. V shed 2 bases and J shed 8 bases, with 7 bases lying between them. The CDR3 loop spans 11 amino acids. This CDR3 is CASSLLGKQYF. In nucleotides, the CDR3 is TGTGCCAGCAGTTTACTGGGGAAGCAGTACTTC.

The CDR3 nucleotides read TGTGCCAGCAGCTCCAGGACTTTTTCCTATCATACGCAGTATTTT. Its protein is CASSSRTFSYHTQYF. V usage is TRBV7-9 and J usage is TRBJ2-3, with D possibly TRBD2 on 5 matching bases. The CDR3 is 15 amino acids. V gave up 4 bases and J gave up 7 bases, with 18 bases separating them. CDR1 and CDR2 (germline): SEHNR, FQNEAQ (reference sequence).

This clonotype was detected a few times. The chain links TRBV2 to TRBJ2-3; 12 bases map to TRBD2. There are 15 residues in the CDR3. Germline assignment: CDR1 SNHLY and CDR2 FYNNEI. V lost 10 bases to trimming and J lost 4 bases; unmatched junction nucleotides: 9. In DNA, the CDR3 is TGTGCCACTCAATCGGGACTAGCGGGCCCAGATACGCAGTATTTT. Its translation is CATQSGLAGPDTQYF.

V is TRBV5-1 and J is TRBJ2-7, with 10 bases that match TRBD2. The ends lost 4 bases at V and 5 bases at J; junction bases unmatched: 3. Germline CDR1 reads SGHRS; CDR2 reads YFSETQ. The CDR3 sequence is 13 residues long. The CDR3 here is CASSPGLADEQYF. CDR3 in DNA: TGCGCCAGCAGCCCAGGACTAGCGGACGAGCAGTACTTC.

The chain links TRBV3-1 to TRBJ2-3; D remains ambiguous. Germline CDR1 is LGHDT and CDR2 is YNNKEL (reference sequence). Deletions cut 3 bases from V and 2 bases from J, with 6 bases between. The CDR3 is 13 residues long. CDR3 loop: CASSQALTDTQYF. CDR3 DNA: TGTGCCAGCAGCCAGGCACTCACAGATACGCAGTATTTT.

This clonotype has a count of ten or more. This sequence joins TRBV13 and TRBJ1-2; a possible D gene is TRBD1 (5 bases). The V gene's germline CDR1 is PRHDT and CDR2 FYEKMQ (reference sequence). Trimming left V 4 bases short and J 1 base short, with 16 bases between. The CDR3 contains 16 residues. The CDR3 reads CASSSVLEGVNYGYTF. The CDR3 nucleotides read TGTGCCAGCAGCTCGGTTCTGGAAGGGGTTAACTATGGCTACACCTTC.

This chain joins TRBV15 and TRBJ1-1; D call uncertain. V lost 5 bases and J lost 5, with 15 bases in between. CDR3 length: 14 amino acids. Germline loops: CDR1 LNHNV, CDR2 YYDKDF (reference sequence). The CDR3 here is CATSPGPSETEAFF. Written as DNA, the CDR3 is TGTGCCACCAGCCCAGGACCCTCAGAGACTGAAGCTTTCTTT.

This clonotype was counted between two and nine times. V usage is TRBV12-3 or TRBV12-4 and J usage is TRBJ2-3; D gene unclear. Trimming left V 6 bases short and J 3 bases short, with 4 bases between. The CDR3 loop spans 11 amino acids. The CDR3 DNA reads as TGTGCCAGCAGCAATACAGATACGCAGTATTTT. Translated: CASSNTDTQYF.

In this sample, this clonotype turned up a few times. This chain links TRBV3-1 with TRBJ1-4; unclear D gene. The CDR3 runs to 20 residues. Per germline, CDR1 LGHDT and CDR2 YNNKEL (reference sequence). Trimming cost V 0 bases and J 0 bases, with 20 bases left between them. CDR3 DNA sequence: TGTGCCAGCAGCCAAGATTGGACCGCCGGATACCGCTCAACTAATGAAAAACTGTTTTTT. As protein: CASSQDWTAGYRSTNEKLFF.